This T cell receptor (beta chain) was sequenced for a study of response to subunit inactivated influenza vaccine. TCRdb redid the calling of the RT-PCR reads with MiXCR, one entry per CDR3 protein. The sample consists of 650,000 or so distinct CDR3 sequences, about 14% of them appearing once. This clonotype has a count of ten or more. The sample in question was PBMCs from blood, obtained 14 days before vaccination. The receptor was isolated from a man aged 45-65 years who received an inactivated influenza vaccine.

The CDR3 spells CSATGLAGHTGELFF. In DNA form, the CDR3 reads TGCAGTGCTACGGGACTAGCGGGACACACCGGGGAGCTGTTTTTT. The gene calls are TRBV20-1 and TRBJ2-2, with 13 bases identical to TRBD2. This CDR3 is built from 15 residues. V shed 4 bases, J shed 3 bases, and the junction held 2 bases outside the gene matches. The germline V gene encodes CDR1 DFQATT and CDR2 SNEGSKA (reference sequence).